The 6 T cell receptor beta chains presented below share a single source sample, sequenced in a study of cytotoxic CD8 clonotypes in ibrutinib-treated CLL. Repertoires were generated with immunoSEQ multiplex PCR, while TCRdb's copy carries only in-frame clones and drops some. The sample holds roughly 220,000 clones, just under 80% seen once. This specimen was PBMCs, taken after 12 months of ibrutinib treatment. These receptors all stem from a human donor with chronic lymphocytic leukemia.

This clone has only a few counts. The genes are TRBV20-1 and TRBJ2-5; D ambiguous. Trimming removed 6 bases at V and 4 bases at J, with 9 bases between. Germline V lookup: CDR1 DFQATT, CDR2 SNEGSKA (reference sequence). This CDR3 contains 11 residues. CDR3: CSAPPRETQYF. CDR3 bases: TGCAGTGCGCCGCCCCGAGAGACCCAGTACTTC.

The rearrangement links TRBV23-1 to TRBJ2-1, with D unresolved. TRBV23-1 carries the ORF label, with uncertain function. The CDR3 length is 8 residues. Trimming removed 11 bases at V and 16 bases at J, with 12 bases between. The CDR3 DNA reads as TGCGCCTCTCCCACGGGCTTCTTC. This encodes CASPTGFF.

The chain combines TRBV5-1 with TRBJ1-1; TRBD1 is a possible D gene (5 bases). V shed 3 bases and J shed 7 bases, with 16 bases lying between them. Germline loops: CDR1 SGHRS, CDR2 YFSETQ. There are 14 residues in the CDR3. As DNA, the CDR3 is TGCGCCAGCAGCTACTCCGGGACGGCTTTTGAAGCTTTCTTT. It yields the protein CASSYSGTAFEAFF.

V is TRBV11-2 and J is TRBJ2-3; D is ambiguous. The CDR3 has 13 amino acids. Looked up from germline, CDR1 is SGHAT and CDR2 is FQNNGV. Trimming took 5 bases from V and 2 from J, leaving 8 bases between them. In DNA form, the CDR3 reads TGTGCCAGCAGCCCGGCAATCACAGATACGCAGTATTTT. Translation gives CASSPAITDTQYF.

The V gene is TRBV6-5, the J gene TRBJ2-5; D assignment may be TRBD1 or TRBD2 (5 bases each). This CDR3 is built from 13 residues. Germline V lookup: CDR1 MNHEY, CDR2 SVGAGI. V lost 5 bases and J 4 bases, leaving 11 bases between the germline ends. The CDR3 reads CASSTRETETQYF. As DNA, the CDR3 is TGTGCCAGCAGTACCAGGGAGACAGAGACCCAGTACTTC.

The chain joins TRBV18 to TRBJ2-1; TRBD1 aligns across 10 bases. CDR3 length: 17 amino acids. CDR1 KGHSH and CDR2 LQKENI come from the germline V gene. V lost 5 bases and J lost 8; bases outside the gene matches: 15. CDR3 sequence: CASSYYSQRQGADEQFF. The DNA for the CDR3 is TGTGCCAGCTCATACTATAGTCAAAGACAGGGGGCGGATGAGCAGTTCTTC. The full variable domain, in which reference TRBV18 and TRBJ2-1 provide the parts outside the CDR3, is NAGVMQNPRHLVRRRGQEARLRCSPMKGHSHVYWYRQLPEEGLKFMVYLQKENIIDESGMPKERFSAEFPKEGPSILRIQQVVRGDSAAYFCASSYYSQRQGADEQFFGPGTRLTVL.